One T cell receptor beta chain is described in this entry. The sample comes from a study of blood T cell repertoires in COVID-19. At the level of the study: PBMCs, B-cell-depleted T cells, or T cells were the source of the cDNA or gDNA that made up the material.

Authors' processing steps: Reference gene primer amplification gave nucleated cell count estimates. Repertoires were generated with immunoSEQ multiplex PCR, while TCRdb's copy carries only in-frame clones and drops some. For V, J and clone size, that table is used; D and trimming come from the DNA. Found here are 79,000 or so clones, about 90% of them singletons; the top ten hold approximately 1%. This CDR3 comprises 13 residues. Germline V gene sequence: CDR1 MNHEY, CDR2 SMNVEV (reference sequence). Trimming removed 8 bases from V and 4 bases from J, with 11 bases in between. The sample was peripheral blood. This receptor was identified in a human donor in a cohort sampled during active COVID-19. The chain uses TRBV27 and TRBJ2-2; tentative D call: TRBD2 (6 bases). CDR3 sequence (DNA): TGTGCCAGCTTGGGGGGTCCCACCGGGGAGCTGTTTTTT. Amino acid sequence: CASLGGPTGELFF.